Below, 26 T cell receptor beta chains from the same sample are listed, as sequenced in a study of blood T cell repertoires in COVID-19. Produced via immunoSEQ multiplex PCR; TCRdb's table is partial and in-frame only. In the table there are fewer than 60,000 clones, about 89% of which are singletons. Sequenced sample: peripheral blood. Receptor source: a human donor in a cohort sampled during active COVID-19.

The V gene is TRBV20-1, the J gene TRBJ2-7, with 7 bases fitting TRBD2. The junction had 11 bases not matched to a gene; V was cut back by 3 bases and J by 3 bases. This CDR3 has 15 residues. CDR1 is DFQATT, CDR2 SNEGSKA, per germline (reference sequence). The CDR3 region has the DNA TGCAGTGCTAGTAGGCGGCTAGCGGCAATCTACGAGCAGTACTTC. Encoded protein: CSASRRLAAIYEQYF.

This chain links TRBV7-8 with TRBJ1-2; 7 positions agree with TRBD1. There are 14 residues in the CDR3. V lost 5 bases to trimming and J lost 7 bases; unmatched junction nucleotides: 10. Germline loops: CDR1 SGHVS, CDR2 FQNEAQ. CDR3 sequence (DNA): TGTGCCAGCAGCCCTTGGGCGGCAGGGGGTGGCTACACCTTC. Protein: CASSPWAAGGGYTF. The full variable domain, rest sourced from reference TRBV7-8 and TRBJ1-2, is GAGVSQSPRYKVAKRGQDVALRCDPISGHVSLFWYQQALGQGPEFLTYFQNEAQLDKSGLPSDRFFAERPEGSVSTLKIQRTQQEDSAVYLCASSPWAAGGGYTFGSGTRLTVV.

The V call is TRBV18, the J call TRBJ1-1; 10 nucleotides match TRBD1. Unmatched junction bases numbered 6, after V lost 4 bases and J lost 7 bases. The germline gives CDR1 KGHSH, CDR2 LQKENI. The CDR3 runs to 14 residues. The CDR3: CASSRQGAKVEAFF. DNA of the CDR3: TGTGCCAGCTCACGACAGGGGGCGAAGGTTGAAGCTTTCTTT.

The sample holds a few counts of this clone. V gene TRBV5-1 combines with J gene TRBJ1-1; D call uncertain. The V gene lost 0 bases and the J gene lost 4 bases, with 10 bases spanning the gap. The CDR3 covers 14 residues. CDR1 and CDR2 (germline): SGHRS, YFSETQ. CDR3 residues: CASSLEVGSTEAFF. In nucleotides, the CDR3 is TGCGCCAGCAGCTTGGAGGTGGGGAGCACTGAAGCTTTCTTT.

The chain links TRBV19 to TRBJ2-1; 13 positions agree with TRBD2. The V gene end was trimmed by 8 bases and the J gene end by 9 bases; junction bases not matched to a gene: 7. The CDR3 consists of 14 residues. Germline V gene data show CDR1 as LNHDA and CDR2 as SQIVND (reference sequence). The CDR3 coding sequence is TGTGCCAGTGTAACTAGCGGGGGGGCTGGTGAGCAGTTCTTC. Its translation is CASVTSGGAGEQFF.

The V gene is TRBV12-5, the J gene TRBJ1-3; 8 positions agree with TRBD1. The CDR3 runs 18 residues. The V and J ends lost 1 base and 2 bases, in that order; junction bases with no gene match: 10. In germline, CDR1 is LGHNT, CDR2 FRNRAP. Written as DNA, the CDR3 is TGTGCTAGTGGTTTGGAAACATACAGGGGGTGGACTGGAAACACCATATATTTT. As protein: CASGLETYRGWTGNTIYF.

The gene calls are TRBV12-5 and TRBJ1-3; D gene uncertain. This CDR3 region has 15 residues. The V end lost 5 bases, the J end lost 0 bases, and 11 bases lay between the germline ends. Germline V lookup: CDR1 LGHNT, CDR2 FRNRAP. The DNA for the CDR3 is TGTGCTAGTGGTCTCGACATTCCCTCTGGAAACACCATATATTTT. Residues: CASGLDIPSGNTIYF. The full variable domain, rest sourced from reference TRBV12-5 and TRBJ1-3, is DARVTQTPRHKVTEMGQEVTMRCQPILGHNTVFWYRQTMMQGLELLAYFRNRAPLDDSGMPKDRFSAEMPDATLATLKIQPSEPRDSAVYFCASGLDIPSGNTIYFGEGSWLTVV.

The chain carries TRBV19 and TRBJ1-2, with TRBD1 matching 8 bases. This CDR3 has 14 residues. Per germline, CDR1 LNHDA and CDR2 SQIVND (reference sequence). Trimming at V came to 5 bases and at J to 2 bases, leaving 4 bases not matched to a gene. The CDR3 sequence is CASSRTGINYGYTF. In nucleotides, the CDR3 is TGTGCCAGTAGTCGGACAGGGATAAACTATGGCTACACCTTC.

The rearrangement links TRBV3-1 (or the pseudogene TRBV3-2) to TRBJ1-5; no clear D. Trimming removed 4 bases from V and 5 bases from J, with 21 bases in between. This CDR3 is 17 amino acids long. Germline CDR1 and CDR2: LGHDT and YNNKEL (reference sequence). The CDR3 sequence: CASSRPCPFWHHQPQHF. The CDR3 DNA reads TGTGCCAGCAGCCGTCCGTGTCCCTTTTGGCATCATCAGCCCCAGCATTTT.

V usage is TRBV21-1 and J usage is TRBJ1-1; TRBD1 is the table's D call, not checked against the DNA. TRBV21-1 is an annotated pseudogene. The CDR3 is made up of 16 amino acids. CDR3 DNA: TGTGCCAGCAGTACCGGGACAGGGGGCCCTCGTACTGAAGCTTTCTTT. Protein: CASSTGTGGPRTEAFF.

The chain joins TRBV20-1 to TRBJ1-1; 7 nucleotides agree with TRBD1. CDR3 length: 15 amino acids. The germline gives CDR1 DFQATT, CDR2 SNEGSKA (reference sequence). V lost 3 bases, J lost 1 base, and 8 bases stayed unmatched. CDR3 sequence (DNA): TGCAGTGCTAGTGGCTTGGACAGGTCGAACACTGAAGCTTTCTTT. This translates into CSASGLDRSNTEAFF.

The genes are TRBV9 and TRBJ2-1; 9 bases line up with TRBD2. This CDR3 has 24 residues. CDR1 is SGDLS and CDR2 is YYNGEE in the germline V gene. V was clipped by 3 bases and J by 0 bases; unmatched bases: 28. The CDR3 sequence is CASSGPPPGGDSGRVGSSYNEQFF. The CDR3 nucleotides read TGTGCCAGCAGCGGACCCCCCCCCGGTGGGGATAGCGGGAGAGTGGGGAGCTCCTACAATGAGCAGTTCTTC.

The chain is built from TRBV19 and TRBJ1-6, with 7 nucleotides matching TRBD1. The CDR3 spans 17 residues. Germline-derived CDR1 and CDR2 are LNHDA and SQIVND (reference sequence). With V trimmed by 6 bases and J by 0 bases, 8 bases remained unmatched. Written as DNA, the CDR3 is TGTGCCAGTAGGCCGGGACAGCGTTTCTCCTATAATTCACCCCTCCACTTT. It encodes CASRPGQRFSYNSPLHF.

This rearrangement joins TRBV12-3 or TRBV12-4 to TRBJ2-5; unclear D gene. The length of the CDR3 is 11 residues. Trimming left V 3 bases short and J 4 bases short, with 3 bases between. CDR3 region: CASSFRETQYF. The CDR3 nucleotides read TGTGCCAGCAGTTTTCGAGAGACCCAGTACTTC.

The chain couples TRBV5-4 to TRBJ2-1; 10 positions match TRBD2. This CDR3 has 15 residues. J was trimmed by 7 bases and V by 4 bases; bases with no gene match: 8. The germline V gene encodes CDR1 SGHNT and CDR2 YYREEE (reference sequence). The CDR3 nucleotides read TGTGCCAGCAGCCCCGAGCGGGGGGGCCGGAATGAGCAGTTCTTC. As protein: CASSPERGGRNEQFF.

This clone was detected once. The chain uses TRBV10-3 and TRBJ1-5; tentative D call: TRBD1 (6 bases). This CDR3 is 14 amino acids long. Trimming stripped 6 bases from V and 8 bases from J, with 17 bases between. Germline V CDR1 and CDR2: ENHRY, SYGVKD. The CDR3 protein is CAISEPGTREPQHF. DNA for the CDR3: TGTGCCATCAGCGAACCCGGGACAAGGGAGCCCCAGCATTTT.

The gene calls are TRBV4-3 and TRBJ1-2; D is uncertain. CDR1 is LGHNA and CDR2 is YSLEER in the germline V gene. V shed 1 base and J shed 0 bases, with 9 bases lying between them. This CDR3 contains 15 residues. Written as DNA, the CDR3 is TGCGCCAGCAGCCAAGGAGACACTTCTAACTATGGCTACACCTTC. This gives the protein CASSQGDTSNYGYTF.

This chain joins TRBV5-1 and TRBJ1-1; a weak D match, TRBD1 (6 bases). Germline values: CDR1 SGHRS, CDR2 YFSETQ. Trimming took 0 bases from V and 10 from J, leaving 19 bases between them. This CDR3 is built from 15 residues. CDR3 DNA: TGCGCCAGCAGCTTGGAGCTAATCGGGGGGGCAAGAGCTTTCTTT. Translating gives CASSLELIGGARAFF.

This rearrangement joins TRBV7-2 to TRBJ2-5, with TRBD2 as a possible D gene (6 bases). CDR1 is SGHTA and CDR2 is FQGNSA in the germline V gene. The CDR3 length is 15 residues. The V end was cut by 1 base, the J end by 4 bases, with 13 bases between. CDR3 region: CASSLDRGSGETQYF. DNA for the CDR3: TGTGCCAGCAGCTTAGATCGGGGGAGTGGAGAGACCCAGTACTTC.

CDR3 sequence (DNA): TGTGCCAGCAGGCGGGACTCCTACGAGCAGTACTTC. As protein: CASRRDSYEQYF. The V call is TRBV2, the J call TRBJ2-7, with a tentative D call TRBD2 (6 bases). V was shortened by 6 bases and J by 0 bases, with 6 bases between the two germline ends. The CDR3 spans 12 residues. From germline, CDR1 is SNHLY and CDR2 FYNNEI.

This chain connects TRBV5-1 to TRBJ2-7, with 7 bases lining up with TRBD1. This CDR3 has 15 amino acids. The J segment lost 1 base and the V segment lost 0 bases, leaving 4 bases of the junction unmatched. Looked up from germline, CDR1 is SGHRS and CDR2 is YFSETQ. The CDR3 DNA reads TGCGCCAGCAGCTTGGAGGGGACAGCATCCTACGAGCAGTACTTC. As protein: CASSLEGTASYEQYF.

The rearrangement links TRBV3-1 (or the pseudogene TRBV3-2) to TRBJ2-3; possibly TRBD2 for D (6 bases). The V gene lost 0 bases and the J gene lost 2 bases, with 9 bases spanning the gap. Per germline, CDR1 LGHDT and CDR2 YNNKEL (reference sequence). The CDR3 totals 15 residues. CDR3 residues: CASSQERLVTDTQYF. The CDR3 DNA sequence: TGTGCCAGCAGCCAAGAGCGACTAGTCACAGATACGCAGTATTTT.

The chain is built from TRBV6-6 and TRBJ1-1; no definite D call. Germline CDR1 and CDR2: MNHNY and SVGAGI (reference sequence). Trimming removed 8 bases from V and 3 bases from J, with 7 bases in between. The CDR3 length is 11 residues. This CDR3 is CASGSDTEAFF. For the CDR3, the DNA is TGTGCCAGCGGTTCTGACACTGAAGCTTTCTTT.

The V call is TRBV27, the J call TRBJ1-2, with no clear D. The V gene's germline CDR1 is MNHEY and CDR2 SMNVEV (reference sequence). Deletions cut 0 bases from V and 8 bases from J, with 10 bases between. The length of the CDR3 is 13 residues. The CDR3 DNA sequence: TGTGCCAGCAGTTTATCCACGTCGGGAGGCTACACCTTC. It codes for CASSLSTSGGYTF.

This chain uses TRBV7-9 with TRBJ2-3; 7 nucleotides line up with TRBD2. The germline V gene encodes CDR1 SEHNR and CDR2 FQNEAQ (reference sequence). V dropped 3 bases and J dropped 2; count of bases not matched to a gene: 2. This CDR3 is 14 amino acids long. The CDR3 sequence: CASSFGRHTDTQYF. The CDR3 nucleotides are TGTGCCAGCAGCTTCGGGAGGCACACAGATACGCAGTATTTT.

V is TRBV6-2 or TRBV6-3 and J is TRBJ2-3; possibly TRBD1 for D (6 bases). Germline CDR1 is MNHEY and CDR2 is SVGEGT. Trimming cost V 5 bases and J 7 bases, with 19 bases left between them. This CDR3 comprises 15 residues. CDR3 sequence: CASSDPRGTQHTQYF. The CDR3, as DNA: TGTGCCAGCAGTGACCCTAGAGGGACACAGCATACGCAGTATTTT.